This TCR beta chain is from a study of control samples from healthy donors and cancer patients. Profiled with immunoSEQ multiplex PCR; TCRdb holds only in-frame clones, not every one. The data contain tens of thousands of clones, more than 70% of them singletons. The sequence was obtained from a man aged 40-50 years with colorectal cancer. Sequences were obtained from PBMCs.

The CDR3 DNA sequence: TGCGCCAGCAGCCTAATGACAGGGTGGGACAATGAGCAGTTCTTC. Protein: CASSLMTGWDNEQFF. The chain carries TRBV4-3 and TRBJ2-1; 7 bases fit TRBD1. The CDR3 runs to 15 residues. V dropped 4 bases and J dropped 5; count of bases not matched to a gene: 8. Germline assignment: CDR1 LGHNA and CDR2 YSLEER.